One and the same sample provided the 19 T cell receptor beta chains below, sequenced in a study of identical twins. TCRdb re-called the 5' RACE reads with MiXCR, one entry per CDR3 protein. The table has around 510,000 distinct CDR3 sequences, 14% seen once. This sample was shared with a second study, whose subject was yellow fever vaccine responses in identical twins.

Sequencing input: CD4+ T cells sorted from blood. The receptors were gathered from a woman younger than 30 in good health.

In its sample, this clonotype was seen a few times. The V call is TRBV12-3 or TRBV12-4, the J call TRBJ1-1; unclear D gene. V was clipped by 6 bases and J by 8 bases, with 16 bases between them. This CDR3 contains 13 residues. The CDR3 DNA is TGTGCCAGCAGGGAACCGGCCCGAGGGGAAGCTTTCTTT. It is translated as CASREPARGEAFF.

This clonotype was counted only a few times. The chain recombines TRBV13 with TRBJ2-7; 9 bases align to TRBD2. The junction had 5 bases not matched to a gene; V was cut back by 6 bases and J by 2 bases. The length of the CDR3 is 14 residues. Germline CDR1 and CDR2: PRHDT and FYEKMQ (reference sequence). CDR3 in amino acids: CASRRSGGPYEQYF. The CDR3, as DNA: TGTGCCAGCAGACGGAGCGGGGGGCCCTACGAGCAGTACTTC. The complete variable domain, with remaining parts taken from reference TRBV13 and TRBJ2-7, reads AAGVIQSPRHLIKEKRETATLKCYPIPRHDTVYWYQQGPGQDPQFLISFYEKMQSDKGSIPDRFSAQQFSDYHSELNMSSLELGDSALYFCASRRSGGPYEQYFGPGTRLTVT.

This clonotype was counted a few times. The chain recombines TRBV7-2 with TRBJ1-4, with TRBD1 matching over 8 bases. With 5 bases clipped from V and 7 bases from J, the junction kept 12 bases outside the gene matches. The CDR3 spans 16 residues. Germline V lookup: CDR1 SGHTA, CDR2 FQGNSA. The CDR3 spells CASSGRQGPISEKLFF. The CDR3 DNA sequence: TGTGCCAGCAGCGGTAGACAGGGGCCCATTTCTGAAAAACTGTTTTTT.

This chain connects TRBV5-1 to TRBJ2-3, with D possibly being TRBD1 or TRBD2 (7 bases each). With 4 bases removed from V and 6 bases from J, the gap between germline ends came to 18 bases. Germline V gives CDR1 SGHRS, CDR2 YFSETQ. The CDR3 covers 15 residues. The CDR3 DNA sequence: TGCGCCAGCAGCCGGGAGGACAGGAGGGGGGATACGCAGTATTTT. This translates into CASSREDRRGDTQYF.

The chain is built from TRBV2 and TRBJ2-7, with D maybe TRBD1 (6 bases). The V end lost 7 bases, the J end lost 0 bases, and 10 bases lay between the germline ends. Per the germline V gene, CDR1 is SNHLY and CDR2 is FYNNEI. The CDR3 is 13 residues long. The CDR3 bases are TGTGCCAGCAAGCAGGACAGCTCCTACGAGCAGTACTTC. Its translation is CASKQDSSYEQYF.

This clonotype was recorded a few times. V and J are TRBV4-2 and TRBJ2-6, with no clear D. Germline loops: CDR1 LGHNA, CDR2 YNFKEQ. V was clipped by 0 bases and J by 0 bases, with 6 bases between them. The CDR3 loop spans 16 amino acids. The DNA for the CDR3 is TGTGCCAGCAGCCAAGAAACCTACTCTGGGGCCAACGTCCTGACTTTC. This gives the protein CASSQETYSGANVLTF.

This clonotype was picked up a small number of times. CDR3 sequence reads: CSARAVAGAAVYEQYF. The DNA of the CDR3 is TGCAGTGCTAGAGCGGTAGCCGGAGCAGCGGTCTACGAGCAGTACTTC. V is TRBV20-1 and J is TRBJ2-7; maybe TRBD2 (5 bases). This CDR3 is 16 amino acids long. Germline V lookup: CDR1 DFQATT, CDR2 SNEGSKA (reference sequence). V dropped 1 base and J dropped 3 bases, with 19 bases sitting between them.

V is TRBV14 and J is TRBJ2-5, with a possible D match to TRBD2 (6 bases). The CDR3 contains 14 residues. Germline lookup yields CDR1 SGHDN and CDR2 FVKESK. V was cut by 1 base and J by 5 bases, with 11 bases left in between. The CDR3 is CASSQVGGLETQYF. The DNA for the CDR3 is TGTGCCAGCAGCCAAGTGGGGGGTCTCGAGACCCAGTACTTC.

This clonotype was seen a few times. V is TRBV29-1 and J is TRBJ2-3; TRBD1 might be the D (6 bases). Germline CDR1 and CDR2: SQVTM and ANQGSEA. The CDR3 contains 13 residues. V gave up 3 bases and J gave up 2 bases, with 9 bases separating them. The CDR3 DNA sequence: TGCAGCGTTGATGGGACAAACACAGATACGCAGTATTTT. This gives the protein CSVDGTNTDTQYF.

This clonotype appeared a few times. This chain uses TRBV11-2 with TRBJ2-6, with D tentatively TRBD1 (5 bases). This CDR3 contains 18 residues. Trimming shortened V by 5 bases and J by 0 bases, and 17 bases separated the two germline ends. From germline, CDR1 is SGHAT and CDR2 FQNNGV. Here the CDR3 DNA reads TGTGCCAGCAGCACCCGTCCAGGGAATTACTCTGGGGCCAACGTCCTGACTTTC. It codes for CASSTRPGNYSGANVLTF.

In this sample, this clonotype turned up a few times. V gene TRBV29-1 combines with J gene TRBJ2-7; 7 positions match TRBD2. The CDR3 covers 13 residues. Looked up from germline, CDR1 is SQVTM and CDR2 is ANQGSEA. Trimming cost V 5 bases and J 0 bases; bases outside gene matches: 4. CDR3 DNA sequence: TGCAGCGTTCAGCGGGGTGGCTCCTACGAGCAGTACTTC. The encoded protein is CSVQRGGSYEQYF.

This clonotype was counted only a few times. This rearrangement joins TRBV27 to TRBJ1-1; D remains ambiguous. CDR3 length equals 15 residues. The germline V and J ends were trimmed by 4 bases and 1 base, with 13 bases remaining between them. Germline V lookup: CDR1 MNHEY, CDR2 SMNVEV (reference sequence). The CDR3 coding sequence is TGTGCCAGCAGTTACGTAGGGCGGGGGAACACTGAAGCTTTCTTT. Amino acid sequence: CASSYVGRGNTEAFF.

This clonotype was observed a handful of times. The genes are TRBV3-1 and TRBJ1-2; the D gene is possibly TRBD1 (5 bases). This CDR3 has 15 residues. CDR1 is LGHDT and CDR2 is YNNKEL in the germline V gene (reference sequence). Trimming removed 8 bases at V and 5 bases at J, with 21 bases between. DNA of the CDR3: TGTGCCAGCTGCCCCGATGGGGGGTGGTCGTATGGCTACACCTTC. Its protein is CASCPDGGWSYGYTF.

This clonotype was seen more than once but under ten times. The chain employs TRBV2 and TRBJ2-3; no reliable D call. Trimming removed 6 bases from V and 6 bases from J, with 7 bases in between. The CDR3 totals 11 residues. Germline loops: CDR1 SNHLY, CDR2 FYNNEI. CDR3 nucleotides: TGTGCCAGCAGCGGCTGGGATACGCAGTATTTT. It translates to CASSGWDTQYF.

There are a few counts of this clonotype. V is TRBV7-8 and J is TRBJ2-3; 15 bases agree with TRBD2. From germline, CDR1 is SGHVS and CDR2 FQNEAQ. The CDR3 length is 17 residues. V was clipped by 1 base and J by 5 bases; unmatched bases: 4. The CDR3 sequence: CASSLGTSGRAGDTQYF. Here the CDR3 DNA reads TGTGCCAGCAGCTTAGGGACTAGCGGGAGGGCCGGAGATACGCAGTATTTT.

This clonotype was seen a handful of times. The gene calls are TRBV12-5 and TRBJ2-6, with unresolved D. The CDR3 sequence is 15 residues long. V was cut by 5 bases and J by 0 bases, with 8 bases left in between. Germline-derived CDR1 and CDR2 are LGHNT and FRNRAP. CDR3 coding DNA: TGTGCTAGTGGTCTCGACCTCTCTGGGGCCAACGTCCTGACTTTC. The encoded protein is CASGLDLSGANVLTF.

In its sample, this clonotype was seen many times. The gene calls are TRBV5-1 and TRBJ2-3; 7 nucleotides line up with TRBD1. CDR3 length: 13 amino acids. Germline V lookup: CDR1 SGHRS, CDR2 YFSETQ. V gave up 4 bases and J gave up 3 bases; unmatched junction bases: 2. The CDR3 DNA reads TGCGCCAGCAGCCAACAGGGGACAGATACGCAGTATTTT. Translating gives CASSQQGTDTQYF.

This clonotype showed up just a few times. The V gene is TRBV10-3, the J gene TRBJ1-5; D is undetermined. The germline CDR1 and CDR2 sequences are ENHRY and SYGVKD. The CDR3 is 15 residues long. Deletions cut 0 bases from V and 4 bases from J, with 10 bases between. DNA for the CDR3: TGTGCCATCAGTGAGTCGATAGGACCGAATCAGCCCCAGCATTTT. This codes for CAISESIGPNQPQHF.

This clonotype showed up many times. The CDR3 is CATSRVHRWETQYF. The CDR3 DNA is TGTGCCACCAGCAGAGTGCACAGGTGGGAGACCCAGTACTTC. J is TRBJ2-5 and V is TRBV15; D might be TRBD1 (5 bases). V lost 1 base to trimming and J lost 5 bases, with 11 bases between them. CDR3 length: 14 amino acids. Germline CDR1 LNHNV, CDR2 YYDKDF (reference sequence).